One sample yielded the 21 T cell receptor beta chains listed below, sequenced in a study of CD8+CD57+ T cells in acquired aplastic anemia. Individuals selected for sequencing had exhibited CD8+CD57+ cell expansion on flow cytometry. The use of genomic DNA as template underpinned the TCR beta VDJ and CDR3 profiling. TCRdb recomputed calls from the reads with MiXCR, one row per CDR3 protein. The sample includes approximately 250,000 distinct CDR3 sequences, 82% of them seen just once. The sample comprised sorted CD4+, CD8+, or CD8+CD57+ T cells (not recorded which) from PBMCs. The source is a human donor with aplastic anemia.

The genes are TRBV2 and TRBJ2-2, with D possibly matching TRBD2 (7 bases). Germline V gene lookup returns CDR1 SNHLY and CDR2 FYNNEI. The CDR3 consists of 13 residues. The DNA for the CDR3 is TGTAGCAGCGGGGACGGGGGCACCGGTACGCTGTTTTTT. It translates to CSSGDGGTGTLFF.

CDR3 nucleotides: TGCAGCGCCGTCGGGAACGGCTACGAGCAGTACTTC. Amino acid sequence: CSAVGNGYEQYF. V and J are TRBV29-1 and TRBJ2-7, with D maybe TRBD2 (5 bases). The CDR3 loop spans 12 amino acids. V was trimmed by 7 bases and J by 3 bases, leaving 13 bases between them. The germline V gene encodes CDR1 SQVTM and CDR2 ANQGSEA.

Worth noting for this clonotype: The junction and the germline gene differ at one end; a read error may be behind it. The V gene is TRBV11-3, the J gene TRBJ1-5; the D is unclear. This CDR3 is built from 15 residues. CDR1 is SGHNT and CDR2 is YENEEA in the germline V gene. CDR3 nucleotide sequence: TGTGCCAACAGCGTAGGGCTCTCGGGAAATCAGCCCCAGCATTTT. It codes for CANSVGLSGNQPQHF.

This chain uses TRBV7-8 with TRBJ2-7; D is unclear. Trimming took off 2 bases at V and 1 base at J, with 21 bases between the two ends. Germline CDR1 and CDR2: SGHVS and FQNEAQ. CDR3 length: 18 residues. The CDR3 is CASSLHRDATALSYEQYV. The CDR3, as DNA: TGTGCCAGCAGCTTACATCGAGACGCCACAGCCCTTTCCTACGAGCAGTACGTC.

Only a few counts were recorded for this clonotype. The V and J genes are TRBV6-4 and TRBJ2-7; D may match TRBD1 or TRBD2 (5 bases each). The germline CDR1 and CDR2 sequences are MRHNA and SNTAGT. Trimming took off 2 bases at V and 2 bases at J, with 7 bases between the two ends. This CDR3 spans 13 amino acids. The CDR3 region has the DNA TGTGCCAGCAGTGACCTGGGACCCTACGAGCAGTACTTC. Protein sequence: CASSDLGPYEQYF.

This clonotype is a singleton in its sample. This likely comes from a read error, as the CDR3 has no conserved phenylalanine or tryptophan at its end. The DNA is omitted, as the CDR3 cannot be located on it reliably, and the CDR3 follows TCRdb's listing. V and J are TRBV7-3 and TRBJ2-3; no DNA check was done on the table's D call, TRBD2. Germline V gene sequence: CDR1 SGHTA, CDR2 FQGTGA. The CDR3 has 13 amino acids, counting both end residues. The CDR3 protein is CASSLTKRGSHNE.

In this sample, this clonotype turned up a few times. The chain has TRBV2 and TRBJ2-7, with TRBD1 identical over 7 bases. This CDR3 has 12 amino acids. Trimming removed 5 bases from V and 3 bases from J; junction bases left unmatched: 1. Germline V gene data show CDR1 as SNHLY and CDR2 as FYNNEI. CDR3 residues: CASSRQGYEQYF. The DNA of the CDR3 is TGTGCCAGCAGTCGACAGGGCTACGAGCAGTACTTC.

V is TRBV2 and J is TRBJ2-1; 9 nucleotides align to TRBD2. V shed 6 bases, J shed 8 bases, and the junction held 14 bases outside the gene matches. The CDR3 has 16 residues. Germline loops: CDR1 SNHLY, CDR2 FYNNEI. The CDR3 DNA reads as TGTGCCAGCAGAGTGAAAAGAAGCGGGGGGAGCGATGAGCAGTTCTTC. Encoded protein: CASRVKRSGGSDEQFF.

As to this clonotype: The conserved phenylalanine or tryptophan normally closing the CDR3 is absent here, so this likely arose from a read error. Because the CDR3's place on the DNA is in doubt, the DNA is left out and the CDR3 is given as listed by TCRdb. V is TRBV7-9 and J is TRBJ1-2; the table assigns TRBD1, which was not confirmed against the DNA. The length of the CDR3 is 13 amino acids, counting both ends. Germline CDR1 and CDR2: SEHNR and FQNEAQ (reference sequence). The CDR3 here is CASSPCDTQCFAP.

In the case of this clonotype: The junction shows a germline mismatch at one end, possibly a read error. The chain uses TRBV7-9 and TRBJ2-1; 7 bases fit TRBD1. This CDR3 is 13 amino acids long. From germline, CDR1 is SEHNR and CDR2 FQNEAQ (reference sequence). CDR3 bases: TGTGCCGGACAGGAGGCTAGGGTGACCCAGCACTTCTTC. Its translation: CAGQEARVTQHFF.

The V and J genes are TRBV7-8 and TRBJ1-1; D is uncertain. CDR1 and CDR2 (germline): SGHVS, FQNEAQ. V lost 2 bases and J lost 13, with 23 bases in between. The CDR3 totals 15 residues. The CDR3 reads CASSLSGGPHAQYFF. CDR3 nucleotide sequence: TGTGCCAGCAGCTTATCAGGAGGTCCCCATGCTCAATATTTCTTT.

The chain has TRBV9 and TRBJ1-1, with D uncertain. CDR3 size: 15 residues. V shed 4 bases and J shed 12 bases, with 25 bases lying between them. Germline CDR1 SGDLS, CDR2 YYNGEE. In DNA, the CDR3 is TGTGCCAGCAGCTTAGATCTGACCGGGAACACTGTCTCTTTCTTT. Encoded protein: CASSLDLTGNTVSFF.

As for this clonotype: The junction shows a germline mismatch at one end, possibly a read error. The chain couples TRBV19 to TRBJ2-3, with 7 positions matching TRBD1. The germline gives CDR1 LNHDA, CDR2 SQIVND (reference sequence). CDR3 length equals 15 residues. The CDR3, as DNA: TGTGCCAGTACACACCGGGACAGCGCTCCAGCTACGCCGTCTTTT. Its protein product is CASTHRDSAPATPSF.

As concerns this clonotype: Because the CDR3 is missing its conserved closing phenylalanine or tryptophan, this is likely a read error. The limits of the CDR3 on the DNA are not certain, so only TCRdb's listed CDR3 is given. The chain couples TRBV15 to TRBJ2-4. From germline, CDR1 is LNHNV and CDR2 YYDKDF (reference sequence). With termini counted, the CDR3 has 12 amino acids. The CDR3 is CASGGGGNNEYY.

The V gene is TRBV5-1, the J gene TRBJ2-5; D is unresolved. CDR3 size: 15 residues. Germline values: CDR1 SGHRS, CDR2 YFSETQ. V lost 4 bases and J 4 bases, leaving 17 bases between the germline ends. CDR3 amino acids: CASSDNSINTETQYF. Written as DNA, the CDR3 is TGCGCCAGCAGCGATAACAGCATCAACACAGAGACCCAGTACTTC.

The chain recombines TRBV7-2 with TRBJ2-3; unclear D gene. The CDR3 is 14 residues long. V was trimmed by 3 bases and J by 6 bases, leaving 13 bases between them. Per the germline V gene, CDR1 is SGHTA and CDR2 is FQGNSA. The chain's CDR3 is CASSFARGIDTQYF. CDR3 nucleotide sequence: TGTGCCAGCAGCTTTGCTAGAGGAATCGATACGCAGTATTTT. Full variable domain (missing parts from reference TRBV7-2 and TRBJ2-3): GAGVSQSPSNKVTEKGKDVELRCDPISGHTALYWYRQSLGQGLEFLIYFQGNSAPDKSGLPSDRFSAERTGGSVSTLTIQRTQQEDSAVYLCASSFARGIDTQYFGPGTRLTVL.

CDR3 region: CATSVKKTADTQYF. The CDR3 DNA reads TGTGCCACCAGTGTCAAGAAAACAGCCGATACGCAGTATTTT. The V call is TRBV11-2, the J call TRBJ2-3, with D hard to call. The CDR3 has 14 residues. Germline loops: CDR1 SGHAT, CDR2 FQNNGV. V dropped 10 bases and J dropped 6 bases, with 20 bases sitting between them.

This chain links TRBV5-1 with TRBJ2-7; D remains unclear. The V and J ends lost 1 base and 2 bases respectively, with 10 bases between them. The CDR3 has 14 residues. Germline V CDR1 and CDR2: SGHRS, YFSETQ. Written as DNA, the CDR3 is TGCGCCAGCAGCTTGAGCCCCCAAACCTACGAGCAGTACTTC. Its translation is CASSLSPQTYEQYF. The full variable domain, in which reference TRBV5-1 and TRBJ2-7 provide the parts outside the CDR3, is KAGVTQTPRYLIKTRGQQVTLSCSPISGHRSVSWYQQTPGQGLQFLFEYFSETQRNKGNFPGRFSGRQFSNSRSEMNVSTLELGDSALYLCASSLSPQTYEQYFGPGTRLTVT.

The V gene is TRBV29-1, the J gene TRBJ2-1; 10 bases line up with TRBD2. The V gene end was trimmed by 6 bases and the J gene end by 13 bases; junction bases not matched to a gene: 18. The CDR3 runs to 15 residues. Germline V gives CDR1 SQVTM, CDR2 ANQGSEA. The CDR3 DNA reads TGCAGCGTCGTAAGTGGCGCTAGCGGGAGTCTCGTTCAGTTCTTC. This translates into CSVVSGASGSLVQFF.

A note on this clonotype: The final CDR3 position lacks the conserved phenylalanine or tryptophan, pointing to a likely read error. The rearrangement joins TRBV9 to TRBJ2-3, with 7 bases matching TRBD1. The germline gives CDR1 SGDLS, CDR2 YYNGEE. V was clipped by 4 bases and J by 12 bases; unmatched bases: 17. This CDR3 region has 15 residues. The CDR3 bases are TGTGCCAGCAGCAAATACGGGACAGAAAATCAGCCCCAGTATGTT. This encodes CASSKYGTENQPQYV.

Comment on this clonotype: Lacking the conserved final phenylalanine or tryptophan, this CDR3 likely reflects a read error. The DNA is omitted, as the CDR3 cannot be located on it reliably, and the CDR3 follows TCRdb's listing. V usage is TRBV7-3 and J usage is TRBJ1-5. The CDR3 extends over 12 residues, inclusive of both ends. The germline V gene encodes CDR1 SGHTA and CDR2 FQGTGA. The CDR3 loop reads CASSLGGGPEHQ.